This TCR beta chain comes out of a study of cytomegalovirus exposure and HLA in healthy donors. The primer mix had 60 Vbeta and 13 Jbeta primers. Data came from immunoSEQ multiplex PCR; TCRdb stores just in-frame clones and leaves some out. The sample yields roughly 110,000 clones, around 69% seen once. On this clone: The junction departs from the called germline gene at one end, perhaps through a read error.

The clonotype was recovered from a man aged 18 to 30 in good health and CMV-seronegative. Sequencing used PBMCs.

CDR3 residues: CASSLEERHEQYF. The DNA of the CDR3 is TGTGCTAGCAGCTTGGAGGAGCGGCACGAGCAGTACTTC. This chain links TRBV7-7 with TRBJ2-7; tentative D call: TRBD2 (5 bases). CDR1 is SSHAT, CDR2 FNYEAQ, per germline (reference sequence). The CDR3 has 13 amino acids.